This T cell receptor (beta chain) was captured in a study of T cells in Graves' hyperthyroidism and ophthalmopathy. Study-wide context: It was at initial diagnosis, before any treatment, that peripheral blood was collected. Study-level results: The model identified upcoming ophthalmopathy a median approximately 6.5 months ahead of onset. Expanded thyroid clonotypes (above 0.001) were mostly also found in blood.

Details on this clonotype: Its antigen is unidentified.

The CDR3 spans 14 residues. Germline V lookup: CDR1 MNHNS, CDR2 SASEGT. The V gene end was trimmed by 5 bases and the J gene end by 2 bases; junction bases not matched to a gene: 6. Researchers took RNA transcripts and amplified the TCR beta CDR3 regions from them. The HTBI primer set was used in a first-round RT-PCR of the TCR CDR3. MiXCR, applied by TCRdb to the multiplex PCR reads, yields one record per CDR3 protein. The data hold hundreds of thousands of distinct CDR3 sequences, with around 13% observed a single time. PBMCs were collected from an approximately 9.2 ml volume of fresh peripheral blood.

The source is a woman between 18 and 29 years old with Graves' hyperthyroidism. This sequence joins TRBV6-1 and TRBJ2-7; 7 bases line up with TRBD1. The sequenced sample consisted of blood. The CDR3 DNA sequence: TGTGCCAGCAGTCCTGGACAGGACGCCTACGAGCAGTACTTC. It specifies CASSPGQDAYEQYF.